A single T cell receptor (beta chain) is shown here with its context. Germline-derived CDR1 and CDR2 are LNHDA and SQIVND (reference sequence). V lost 7 bases and J 0 bases, leaving 11 bases between the germline ends. CDR3 length: 14 residues. This sample was taken from a study of control samples from healthy donors and cancer patients. The method was immunoSEQ multiplex PCR; TCRdb's version includes in-frame clones alone and lacks a portion of them. Among about 60,000 clones listed, about nine tenths were seen once. The receptor was isolated from a woman aged 45-65 years with colorectal cancer. The chain combines TRBV19 with TRBJ2-3; D gene uncertain. Sequencing used PBMCs. The CDR3 DNA reads as TGTGCCAGTAAAGGCCTAATCAGCACAGATACGCAGTATTTT. This sequence encodes CASKGLISTDTQYF.